This T cell receptor (beta chain) comes out of a study of Graves' ophthalmopathy and Graves' hyperthyroidism. General observations from the study: Prediction of ophthalmopathy progression reached around 70% sensitivity and around 72% specificity.

This clonotype was counted between two and nine times. The antigen is not known. This CDR3 comprises 17 residues. V was clipped by 0 bases and J by 2 bases, with 11 bases between them. CDR1 and CDR2 from the germline V gene are SEHNR and FQNEAQ (reference sequence). Scientists amplified the TCR beta CDR3 regions from RNA transcripts. The first round was an RT-PCR with HTBI primers, and the second round was a multiplex PCR. TCRdb fed the multiplex PCR reads into MiXCR, producing one record per CDR3 protein. The table shows over a million distinct CDR3 sequences, with approximately 35% occurring only once.

Sequenced sample: peripheral blood or thyroid tissue (not recorded which). The chain uses TRBV7-9 and TRBJ2-6, with D perhaps given as TRBD1 or TRBD2 (6 bases each). The source of this sequence is an adult man with Graves' hyperthyroidism. The chain's CDR3 is CASSLAGGRTGANVLTF. The CDR3 DNA reads TGTGCCAGCAGCTTAGCCGGGGGCCGCACTGGGGCCAACGTCCTGACTTTC.